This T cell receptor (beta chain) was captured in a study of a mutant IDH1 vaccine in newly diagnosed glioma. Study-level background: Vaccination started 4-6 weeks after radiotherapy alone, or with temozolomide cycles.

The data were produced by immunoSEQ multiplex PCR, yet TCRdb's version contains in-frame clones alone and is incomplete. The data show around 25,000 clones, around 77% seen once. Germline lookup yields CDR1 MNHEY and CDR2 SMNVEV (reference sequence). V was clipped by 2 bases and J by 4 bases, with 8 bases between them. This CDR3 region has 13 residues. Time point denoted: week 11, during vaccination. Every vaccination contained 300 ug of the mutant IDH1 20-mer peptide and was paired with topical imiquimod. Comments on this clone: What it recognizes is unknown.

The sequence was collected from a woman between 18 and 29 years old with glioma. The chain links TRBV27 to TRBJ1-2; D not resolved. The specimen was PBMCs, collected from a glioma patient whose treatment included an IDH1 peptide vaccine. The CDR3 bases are TGTGCCAGCAGTTTAGGAAAGAGCTATGGCTACACCTTC. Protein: CASSLGKSYGYTF.